This passage covers 15 T cell receptor beta chains from one sample sequenced in a study of shared clonotypes between healthy human individuals (dated by TCRdb to 2018 to 2021). Library prep was done by the immunoSEQ multiplex PCR assay. TCRdb obtained this table from immuneACCESS and retained in-frame rearrangements with V and J assigned. These tables miss some clones; where compared with another copy, unresolved V genes account for less than half of the shortfall, and the remainder is unexplained. Recorded for this sample are millions of clones; roughly 94% of them occurred a single time. Of the sample, 0.13% falls within the top ten clones. The sequenced sample was naive CD4+ T cells sorted from blood. The label giving this sample's cell subset or site can be read as: CD45RA+ positively selected. The receptors here all came from a man aged 18 to 29 in good health.

Comment on this clone: Additional DNA sequences in this sample encode the identical CDR3. V gene TRBV6-1 combines with J gene TRBJ1-2; a possible D gene is TRBD1 (5 bases). V lost 3 bases and J lost 2, with 7 bases in between. The CDR3 loop spans 13 amino acids. From germline, CDR1 is MNHNS and CDR2 SASEGT. This CDR3 reads CASSEGLNYGYTF. The CDR3 coding sequence is TGTGCCAGCAGTGAGGGGCTCAACTATGGCTACACCTTC.

The rearrangement links TRBV14 to TRBJ1-5; D is possibly TRBD1 (5 bases). The V gene's germline CDR1 is SGHDN and CDR2 FVKESK. Trimming left V 6 bases short and J 7 bases short, with 16 bases between. The CDR3 consists of 14 residues. The DNA of the CDR3 is TGTGCCAGCAGACTTGACAGAGAGAGGCAGCCCCAGCATTTT. Its protein is CASRLDRERQPQHF.

The chain is built from TRBV6-1 and TRBJ1-1, with unresolved D. The V end lost 4 bases, the J end lost 10 bases, and 7 bases lay between the germline ends. This CDR3 has 10 residues. Germline V gene data show CDR1 as MNHNS and CDR2 as SASEGT. In DNA, the CDR3 is TGTGCCAGCAGTGTCTCAGTAGCTTTCTTT. It encodes CASSVSVAFF.

The chain is built from TRBV5-1 and TRBJ2-7; tentatively, D is TRBD2 (6 bases). Trimming took off 2 bases at V and 7 bases at J, with 16 bases between the two ends. CDR3 length: 14 amino acids. Per the germline V gene, CDR1 is SGHRS and CDR2 is YFSETQ. The CDR3 protein is CASSFRAAGREQYF. In nucleotides, the CDR3 is TGCGCCAGCAGCTTTAGGGCAGCGGGCAGGGAGCAGTACTTC.

Remarks on this clone: The same CDR3 arises from other DNA sequences in this sample as well. V is TRBV5-1 and J is TRBJ2-3; the D is unclear. Germline V gives CDR1 SGHRS, CDR2 YFSETQ. The CDR3 contains 15 residues. V was pared by 2 bases and J by 2 bases, with 12 bases between. CDR3 bases: TGCGCCAGCAGCTTAGGCCGACCCTCCACAGATACGCAGTATTTT. Amino acid sequence: CASSLGRPSTDTQYF.

The J gene is TRBJ2-7, the V gene TRBV30; D ambiguous. The CDR3 sequence is 14 residues long. Germline loops: CDR1 GTSNPN, CDR2 SVGIG (reference sequence). The ends were cut back, 0 bases at V and 1 base at J, with 10 bases in the middle. In DNA form, the CDR3 reads TGTGCCTGGAGTGTTGGGCTTGATTCCTACGAGCAGTACTTC. This translates into CAWSVGLDSYEQYF.

The V call is TRBV7-6, the J call TRBJ1-6; the match to TRBD1 covers 7 bases. With 5 bases clipped from V and 3 bases from J, the junction kept 4 bases outside the gene matches. CDR1 and CDR2 (germline): SGHVS, FNYEAQ. This CDR3 has 15 amino acids. The CDR3 spells CASSPGTDYNSPLHF. CDR3 in DNA: TGTGCCAGCAGCCCTGGGACAGACTATAATTCACCCCTCCACTTT.

This rearrangement joins TRBV7-2 to TRBJ2-5; no definite D call. The CDR3 covers 12 residues. Trimming took 2 bases from V and 4 from J, leaving 5 bases between them. Per germline, CDR1 SGHTA and CDR2 FQGNSA. CDR3 amino acids: CASSLYRETQYF. As DNA, the CDR3 is TGTGCCAGCAGCTTATACCGAGAGACCCAGTACTTC.

This chain links TRBV25-1 with TRBJ2-1; 10 bases line up with TRBD2. Unmatched junction bases numbered 5, after V lost 1 base and J lost 8 bases. The CDR3 consists of 15 residues. Germline CDR1 MGHDK, CDR2 SYGVNS. The CDR3 coding sequence is TGTGCCAGCAGTGAATGGACTAGCGGCATCTATGAGCAGTTCTTC. It is translated as CASSEWTSGIYEQFF.

This chain links TRBV5-4 with TRBJ1-4; D is ambiguous. V was shortened by 1 base and J by 8 bases, with 15 bases between the two germline ends. The CDR3 consists of 15 residues. Germline V gene data show CDR1 as SGHNT and CDR2 as YYREEE (reference sequence). The CDR3 coding sequence is TGTGCCAGCAGCTTGAATAGCGTTTCAGCAGAAAAACTGTTTTTT. Translating gives CASSLNSVSAEKLFF.

This sequence joins TRBV4-1 and TRBJ2-3; 7 positions match TRBD1. Per germline, CDR1 MGHRA and CDR2 YSYEKL. CDR3 size: 15 residues. V trimming: 4 bases; J trimming: 6 bases; junction bases outside the gene matches: 10. The CDR3 protein is CASSRQGSNRDTQYF. CDR3 nucleotide sequence: TGCGCCAGCAGCCGACAGGGAAGCAACAGGGATACGCAGTATTTT.

The V and J genes are TRBV10-1 and TRBJ1-1, with a possible D match to TRBD1 (6 bases). CDR1 is WNHNN, CDR2 SYGVQD, per germline (reference sequence). This CDR3 region has 13 residues. Trimming left V 6 bases short and J 3 bases short, with 11 bases between. Here the CDR3 reads CASSPTGYTEAFF. DNA of the CDR3: TGCGCCAGCAGCCCCACAGGGTACACTGAAGCTTTCTTT.

This chain joins TRBV6-1 and TRBJ1-6; D possibly corresponds to TRBD1 (5 bases). CDR3 length: 15 residues. V lost 4 bases to trimming and J lost 7 bases, with 14 bases between them. CDR1 and CDR2 from the germline V gene are MNHNS and SASEGT. In nucleotides, the CDR3 is TGTGCCAGCAGTGGACCGGGGGAGAGAAATTCACCCCTCCACTTT. Residues: CASSGPGERNSPLHF.

Here the CDR3 DNA reads TGCAGTACCCTTATGAACACTGAAGCTTTCTTT. Translated: CSTLMNTEAFF. The rearrangement links TRBV20-1 to TRBJ1-1; D is unresolved. The V gene lost 8 bases and the J gene lost 0 bases, with 7 bases spanning the gap. CDR1 DFQATT and CDR2 SNEGSKA come from the germline V gene (reference sequence). This CDR3 is 11 amino acids long.

V gene TRBV30 combines with J gene TRBJ2-1; 8 nucleotides match TRBD2. J lost 2 bases, V lost 4 bases, and 7 bases had no gene match. The CDR3 totals 15 residues. Germline V gene lookup returns CDR1 GTSNPN and CDR2 SVGIG (reference sequence). CDR3 in amino acids: CAWTLRGGPYNEQFF. Here the CDR3 DNA reads TGTGCCTGGACCCTTCGGGGGGGCCCCTACAATGAGCAGTTCTTC.